This T cell receptor (beta chain) was identified in a study of control samples from healthy donors and cancer patients (TCRdb year 2020). Concerning this clone: This clone's antigen is unknown. Base qualities are not provided; no much larger clone lies one nucleotide away.

The trim is 2 bases for V and 7 bases for J, with a gap of 7 bases between the germline ends. The germline V gene supplies CDR1 SGDLS and CDR2 YYNGEE. The CDR3 runs 12 residues from the cysteine to the phenylalanine. The entry retains the CDR3 DNA only, 36 bases that are in frame from base 1. Receptor amplification or capture employed the immunoSEQ multiplex PCR assay. As stored in TCRdb, this immuneACCESS dataset retains in-frame rearrangements with V and J assigned. A fraction of the clones does not appear; measured against another copy, unresolved V genes explain less than half of the discrepancy, and the remainder lacks a known reason. The sample includes approximately 100,000 clones, with around 86% observed a single time. Together, the top ten hold over 20% of the sample.

The receptor chain draws on TRBV9 and TRBJ2-1; no D gene is confidently identified. The sample consisted of blood. The sequence derives from a man aged 30-40 years in good health. The CDR3: CASSVRANEQFF. The DNA sequence reads TGTGCCAGCAGCGTTAGAGCGAATGAGCAGTTCTTC.